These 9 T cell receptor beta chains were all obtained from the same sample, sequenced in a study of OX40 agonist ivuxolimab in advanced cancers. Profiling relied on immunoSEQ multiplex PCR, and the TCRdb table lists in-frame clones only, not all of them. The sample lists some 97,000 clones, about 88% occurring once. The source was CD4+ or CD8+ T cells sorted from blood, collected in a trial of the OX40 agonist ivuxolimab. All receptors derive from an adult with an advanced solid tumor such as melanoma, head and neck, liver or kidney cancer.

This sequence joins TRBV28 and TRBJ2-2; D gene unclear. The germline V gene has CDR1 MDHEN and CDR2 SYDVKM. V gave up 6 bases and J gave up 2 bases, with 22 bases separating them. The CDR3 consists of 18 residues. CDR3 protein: CASSRPLYSRTNTGELFF. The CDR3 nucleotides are TGTGCCAGCAGCCGACCTTTGTACAGCCGAACAAACACCGGGGAGCTGTTTTTT.

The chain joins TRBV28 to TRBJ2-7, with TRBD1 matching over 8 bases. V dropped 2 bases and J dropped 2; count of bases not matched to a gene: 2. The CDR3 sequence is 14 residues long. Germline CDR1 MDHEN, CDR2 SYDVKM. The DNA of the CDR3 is TGTGCCAGCAGTTTAGGGGACAGGACCTACGAGCAGTACTTC. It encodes CASSLGDRTYEQYF.

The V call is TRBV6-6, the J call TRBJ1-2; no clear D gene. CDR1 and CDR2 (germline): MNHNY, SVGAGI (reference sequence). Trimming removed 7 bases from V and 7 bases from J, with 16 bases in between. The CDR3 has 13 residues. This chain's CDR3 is CASTLDPSGGYTF. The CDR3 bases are TGTGCCAGCACCTTGGATCCGTCTGGTGGCTACACCTTC.

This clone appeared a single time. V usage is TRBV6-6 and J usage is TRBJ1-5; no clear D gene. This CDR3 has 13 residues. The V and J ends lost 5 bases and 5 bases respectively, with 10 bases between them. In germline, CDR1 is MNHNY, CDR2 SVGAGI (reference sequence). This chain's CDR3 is CASSGGRHQPQHF. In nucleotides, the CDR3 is TGTGCCAGCAGTGGAGGGCGCCATCAGCCCCAGCATTTT.

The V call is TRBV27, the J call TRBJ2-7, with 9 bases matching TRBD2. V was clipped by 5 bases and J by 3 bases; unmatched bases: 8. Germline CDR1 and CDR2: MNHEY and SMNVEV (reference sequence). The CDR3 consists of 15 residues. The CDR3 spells CASSPLTSGLYEQYF. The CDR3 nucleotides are TGTGCCAGCAGTCCACTGACTAGCGGACTCTACGAGCAGTACTTC.

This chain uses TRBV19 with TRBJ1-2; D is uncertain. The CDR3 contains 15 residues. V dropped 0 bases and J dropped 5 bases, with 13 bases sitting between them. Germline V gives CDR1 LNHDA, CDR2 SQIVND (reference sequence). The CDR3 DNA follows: TGTGCCAGTAGTATAGACTCCCTCTTCGGGTATGGCTACACCTTC. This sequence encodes CASSIDSLFGYGYTF.

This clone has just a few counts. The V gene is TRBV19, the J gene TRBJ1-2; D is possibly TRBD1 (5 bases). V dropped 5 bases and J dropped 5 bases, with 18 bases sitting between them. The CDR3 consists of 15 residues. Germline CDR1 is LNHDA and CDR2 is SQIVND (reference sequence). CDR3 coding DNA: TGTGCCAGTAGTTGGGGTTTTTCGGGGGAATATGGCTACACCTTC. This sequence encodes CASSWGFSGEYGYTF.

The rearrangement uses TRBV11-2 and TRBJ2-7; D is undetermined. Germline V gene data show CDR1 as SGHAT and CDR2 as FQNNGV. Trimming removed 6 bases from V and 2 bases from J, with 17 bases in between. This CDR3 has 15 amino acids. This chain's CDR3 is CASSFGRITTYEQYF. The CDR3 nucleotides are TGTGCCAGCAGTTTTGGACGGATAACTACCTACGAGCAGTACTTC.

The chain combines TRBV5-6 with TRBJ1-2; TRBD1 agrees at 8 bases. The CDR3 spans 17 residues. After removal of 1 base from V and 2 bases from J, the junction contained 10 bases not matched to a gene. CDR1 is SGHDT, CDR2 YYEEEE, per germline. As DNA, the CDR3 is TGTGCCAGCAGCTTGAAAGTTTGGACAGGGCAGAACTATGGCTACACCTTC. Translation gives CASSLKVWTGQNYGYTF.